One sample yielded the 5 T cell receptor beta chains listed below, sequenced in a study of identical twins. One entry per CDR3 protein, called by TCRdb with MiXCR from the 5' RACE reads. The sample lists 450,000 or so distinct CDR3 sequences, approximately 14% occurring once. These data were also reused for a study on yellow fever vaccine responses in identical twins.

Source material: CD4+ T cells sorted from blood. These receptors were collected from a woman under 30 in good health.

This clonotype has ten or more counts. The chain employs TRBV15 and TRBJ2-7; TRBD1 agrees at 9 bases. Germline CDR1 reads LNHNV; CDR2 reads YYDKDF (reference sequence). Trimming took 6 bases from V and 6 from J; bases not matched to a gene: 6. The CDR3 covers 13 residues. The CDR3 bases are TGTGCCACCAGTCGGGACAGGGATCCCGAGCAGTACTTC. Its protein product is CATSRDRDPEQYF.

This clonotype has just a few counts. The V and J genes are TRBV28 and TRBJ2-7, with TRBD1 identical over 8 bases. Germline assignment: CDR1 MDHEN and CDR2 SYDVKM. The CDR3 sequence is 15 residues long. Trimming at V came to 1 base and at J to 1 base, leaving 3 bases not matched to a gene. Written as DNA, the CDR3 is TGTGCCAGCAGTTTATTTAACAGGGGGTCCTACGAGCAGTACTTC. This gives the protein CASSLFNRGSYEQYF. Looking up the rest from reference TRBV28 and TRBJ2-7 gives the full variable domain: DVKVTQSSRYLVKRTGEKVFLECVQDMDHENMFWYRQDPGLGLRLIYFSYDVKMKEKGDIPEGYSVSREKKERFSLILESASTNQTSMYLCASSLFNRGSYEQYFGPGTRLTVT.

This clonotype was seen many times. The rearrangement links TRBV5-1 to TRBJ2-7; unclear D gene. CDR1 SGHRS and CDR2 YFSETQ come from the germline V gene. V lost 0 bases and J lost 3, with 13 bases in between. The CDR3 consists of 15 residues. The CDR3 reads CASSLDPRQGYEQYF. Written as DNA, the CDR3 is TGCGCCAGCAGCTTGGACCCCAGGCAAGGCTACGAGCAGTACTTC. The full variable domain, completed using reference TRBV5-1 and TRBJ2-7, is KAGVTQTPRYLIKTRGQQVTLSCSPISGHRSVSWYQQTPGQGLQFLFEYFSETQRNKGNFPGRFSGRQFSNSRSEMNVSTLELGDSALYLCASSLDPRQGYEQYFGPGTRLTVT.

This sequence joins TRBV6-5 and TRBJ2-1; D not resolved. CDR3 length equals 13 residues. V lost 1 base, J lost 5 bases, and 6 bases lay in between. Germline assignment: CDR1 MNHEY and CDR2 SVGAGI. The CDR3 nucleotides read TGTGCCAGCAGTTACTTTAGCCACAATGAGCAGTTCTTC. It codes for CASSYFSHNEQFF.

This clonotype has a handful of counts. The rearrangement links TRBV7-2 to TRBJ2-7; TRBD1 matches at 9 bases. Trimming removed 2 bases from V and 3 bases from J; junction bases left unmatched: 5. CDR3 length: 15 residues. Germline CDR1 SGHTA, CDR2 FQGNSA. Here the CDR3 DNA reads TGTGCCAGCAGCTTAACAGGGGGCGCCCACTACGAGCAGTACTTC. Protein product: CASSLTGGAHYEQYF.